What follows is one TCR beta chain and its context. The antigen is unknown. The PCR was carried out with 60 Vbeta primers and 13 Jbeta primers. Clones were sequenced by immunoSEQ multiplex PCR, and TCRdb holds only the in-frame ones, with some missing. The table lists just over 95,000 clones, 78% of them singletons. This specimen belongs to a study of cytomegalovirus exposure and HLA in healthy donors. Study-wide findings and caveats: A missense variant in DCLRE1C was later tied to TCR beta V- and J-gene trimming. Presence/absence analyses treated sequencing depth as roughly uniform across donors.

The sequencing input was PBMCs. This sequence was found in a woman in her 40s in good health and CMV-seropositive.

The CDR3 loop is CASSSEPALLGAQHF. For the CDR3, the DNA is TGTGCCAGCTCATCAGAACCCGCGCTTTTAGGGGCCCAGCATTTT. The chain joins TRBV18 to TRBJ1-5; maybe TRBD1 (5 bases). Trimming cost V 5 bases and J 11 bases, with 22 bases left between them. The V gene's germline CDR1 is KGHSH and CDR2 LQKENI. CDR3 length equals 15 residues. Full variable domain (rest looked up from reference TRBV18 and TRBJ1-5): NAGVMQNPRHLVRRRGQEARLRCSPMKGHSHVYWYRQLPEEGLKFMVYLQKENIIDESGMPKERFSAEFPKEGPSILRIQQVVRGDSAAYFCASSSEPALLGAQHFGDGTRLSIL.